The clone carrying this T cell receptor beta chain was counted once. The data were obtained in a study of blood T cell repertoires in COVID-19. Overall study context: The samples span acute and convalescent COVID-19 from the United States, Italy and Spain. Nucleic acid was either cDNA or gDNA, and it came from T cells, B-cell-depleted T cells, or PBMCs.

Produced via immunoSEQ multiplex PCR; TCRdb's table is partial and in-frame only. The sample consists of approximately 230,000 clones, approximately 90% of them appearing once. CDR3 size: 15 residues. Germline lookup yields CDR1 SGHVS and CDR2 FNYEAQ. Trimming cost V 3 bases and J 7 bases, with 13 bases left between them. This receptor was obtained from a woman aged 25 to 45 who had recovered from COVID-19. The V gene is TRBV7-6, the J gene TRBJ1-6; D perhaps matches TRBD1 (6 bases). Sequences were obtained from PBMCs or T cells enriched from blood (not recorded which). The CDR3 loop is CASSFGTRKNSPLHF. CDR3 nucleotides: TGTGCCAGCAGCTTTGGGACAAGGAAGAATTCACCCCTCCACTTT.